This T cell receptor (beta chain) came from a study of blood T cell repertoires in COVID-19. About the study: Sample material is recorded as cDNA or gDNA derived from T cells, B-cell-depleted T cells, or PBMCs.

Clones were read by immunoSEQ multiplex PCR, and TCRdb kept only the in-frame ones, dropping some. The sample includes around 140,000 clones, 86% of them seen just once. J lost 0 bases, V lost 0 bases, and 2 bases had no gene match. The CDR3 is made up of 16 amino acids. CDR1 is LGHDT, CDR2 YNNKEL, per germline (reference sequence). Sequencing was carried out using peripheral blood. The chain combines TRBV3-1 (or the pseudogene TRBV3-2) with TRBJ1-3; 7 nucleotides line up with TRBD1. This receptor was taken from a woman aged 55 to 70 with acute or convalescent COVID-19. CDR3 nucleotides: TGTGCCAGCAGCCAAGAGGACAGGATCTCTGGAAACACCATATATTTT. Translation: CASSQEDRISGNTIYF.